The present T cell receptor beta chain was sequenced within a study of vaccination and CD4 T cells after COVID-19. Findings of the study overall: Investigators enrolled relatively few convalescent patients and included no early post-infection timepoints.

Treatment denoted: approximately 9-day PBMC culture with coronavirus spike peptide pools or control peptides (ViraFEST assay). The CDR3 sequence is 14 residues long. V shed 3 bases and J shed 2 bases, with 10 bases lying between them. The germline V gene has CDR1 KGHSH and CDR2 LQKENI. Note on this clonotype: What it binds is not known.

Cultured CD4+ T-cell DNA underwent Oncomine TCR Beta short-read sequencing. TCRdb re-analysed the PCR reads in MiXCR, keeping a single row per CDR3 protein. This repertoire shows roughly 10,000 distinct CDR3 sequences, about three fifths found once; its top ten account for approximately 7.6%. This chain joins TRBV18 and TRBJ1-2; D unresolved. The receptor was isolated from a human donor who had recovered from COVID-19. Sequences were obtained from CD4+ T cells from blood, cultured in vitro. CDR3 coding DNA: TGTGCCAGCTCACCTCAGTGGGAGAACTATGGCTACACCTTC. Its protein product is CASSPQWENYGYTF. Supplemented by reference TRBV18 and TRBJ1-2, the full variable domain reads NAGVMQNPRHLVRRRGQEARLRCSPMKGHSHVYWYRQLPEEGLKFMVYLQKENIIDESGMPKERFSAEFPKEGPSILRIQQVVRGDSAAYFCASSPQWENYGYTFGSGTRLTVV.